This T cell receptor (beta chain) was sequenced for a study of OX40 agonist ivuxolimab in advanced cancers. About the study as a whole: Ivuxolimab, which targeted the costimulatory receptor OX40 (CD134), was an agonistic, fully human IgG2 monoclonal antibody. The monotherapy dose-escalation portion (N of about 49 patients) of the phase I ivuxolimab trial is reported in the paper. Prior anti-PD-1, anti-PD-L1 or anti-CTLA-4 therapy was permitted, and less than 45% of dose-escalation patients had received checkpoint inhibitors. Three dose-escalation patients achieved partial responses, one with hepatocellular carcinoma and two with cutaneous melanoma. The point of sequencing TCRbeta in the periphery was to test whether ivuxolimab changed TCR sequence diversity and drove clonal T-cell expansion. Intravenous ivuxolimab was administered to patients every 2 weeks at six dose levels: 0.01, 0.1, 0.3, 1.5, 3 and 10 mg/kg. The dose-escalation cohort was about 83% male with a mean age of about 58 years, ranging from about 23 to 85. Of the approximately 54 dose-escalation patients, hepatocellular carcinoma was present in 19, melanoma in about 15, renal cell carcinoma in 9 and head and neck cancer in 9.

To sequence the TCRbeta CDR3 region, genomic DNA was isolated from the sorted cells. TCRbeta CDR3 regions were sequenced using the immunoSEQ Assay. TCRdb mirrors the immuneACCESS table, restricted to in-frame sequences. Some clones are absent from its copies; in checked studies, under half trace to an unresolved V gene, and the reason for the others is unknown. This sample gives over 45,000 clones in total; approximately 80% of them show up just once. Approximately 3% of the sample is in the top ten clones. The research as a whole found: At doses of 0.1 to 3.0 mg/kg, clonal expansion of both CD4+ and CD8+ T cells in blood was seen between baseline and week 6. In the 0.1-3.0 mg/kg groups, partial responders were among the patients with the lowest normalized peripheral clonal expansion, particularly in CD8+ T cells. Antigen specificity was not determined for the clonally expanded peripheral T cells. After ivuxolimab, CD8+ T cells had more expanded clones than CD4+ T cells on average. Low levels of normalized T-cell clonal expansion were also seen in some patients who did not respond.

This clone has a single count. Its cognate antigen has yet to be identified. Per-nucleotide qualities are absent, and no much larger clonotype sits a single base away. The CDR3 covers 16 residues, taking in both the cysteine and the phenylalanine. Only CDR3 DNA is held: 48 bases, read in frame from base 1. CDR1 SGHTA and CDR2 FQGTGA are derived from the germline V gene. V was cut back by 2 bases and J by 0 bases, leaving a gap of 10 bases between them. Patients with a history of autoimmune disease or receiving systemic immunosuppression were excluded from the trial. Peripheral blood for TCR sequencing was collected from all dose cohorts at baseline, on cycle 4 day 1, and on cycle 7 day 1. The samples were taken from a phase I, first-in-human, multicenter, open-label dose-escalation trial of ivuxolimab. Adults with locally advanced or metastatic head and neck squamous cell, hepatocellular, melanoma or renal cell carcinoma were enrolled in the trial. CD4+ and CD8+ T cells were sorted separately from peripheral blood before TCR sequencing.

The chain joins TRBV7-3 to TRBJ2-2, and the D gene may be TRBD1, 6 bases matching. The sample in question was CD4+ or CD8+ T cells sorted from blood, obtained in a trial of the OX40 agonist ivuxolimab. This sequence was found in an adult with an advanced solid tumor such as melanoma, head and neck, liver or kidney cancer. The CDR3: CASSLGRGPNTGELFF. The DNA is as follows: TGTGCCAGCAGCTTAGGCAGGGGACCGAACACCGGGGAGCTGTTTTTT.